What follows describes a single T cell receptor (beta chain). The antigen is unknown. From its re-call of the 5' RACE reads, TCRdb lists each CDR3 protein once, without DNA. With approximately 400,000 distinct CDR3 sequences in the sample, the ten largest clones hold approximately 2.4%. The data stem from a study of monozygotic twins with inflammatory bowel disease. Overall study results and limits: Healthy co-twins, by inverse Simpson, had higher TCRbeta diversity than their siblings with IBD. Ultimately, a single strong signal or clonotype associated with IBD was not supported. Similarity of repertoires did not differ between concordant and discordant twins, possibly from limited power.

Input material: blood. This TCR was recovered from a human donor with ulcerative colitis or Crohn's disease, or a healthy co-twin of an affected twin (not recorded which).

The chain's CDR3 is CASSMGQGYSPLHF. This sequence joins TRBV7-2 and TRBJ1-6; TCRdb proposes TRBD1, but this gene call is untestable without DNA. Germline-derived CDR1 and CDR2 are SGHTA and FQGNSA. The CDR3 has 14 amino acids.